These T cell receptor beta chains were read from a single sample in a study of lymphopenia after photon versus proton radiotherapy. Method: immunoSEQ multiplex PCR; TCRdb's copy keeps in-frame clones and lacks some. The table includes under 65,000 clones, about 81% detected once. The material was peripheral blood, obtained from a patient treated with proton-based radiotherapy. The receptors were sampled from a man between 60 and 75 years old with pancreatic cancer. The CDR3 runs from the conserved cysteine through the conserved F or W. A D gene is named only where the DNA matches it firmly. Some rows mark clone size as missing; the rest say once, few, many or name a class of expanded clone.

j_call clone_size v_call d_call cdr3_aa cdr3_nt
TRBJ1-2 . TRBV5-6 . CASSLEKYSETNYGYTF TGTGCCAGCAGCTTGGAGAAATATTCCGAAACTAACTATGGCTACACCTTC
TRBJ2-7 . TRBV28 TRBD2 CASSPTRAGGYEQYF TGTGCCAGCAGTCCGACCCGAGCGGGAGGCTACGAGCAGTACTTC
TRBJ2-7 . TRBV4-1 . CASSQGDSTYEQYF TGCGCCAGCAGCCAAGGTGACAGCACCTACGAGCAGTACTTC
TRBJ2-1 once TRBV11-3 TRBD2 CASHQGLAGPSSYNEQFF TGTGCCAGCCACCAGGGACTAGCGGGGCCTAGCTCCTACAATGAGCAGTTCTTC
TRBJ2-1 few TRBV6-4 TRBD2 CASSEFSGRVGGEQFF TGTGCCAGCAGTGAATTTAGCGGGAGGGTTGGAGGTGAGCAGTTCTTC
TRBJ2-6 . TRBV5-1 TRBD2 CASSLVPSGSRYGANVLTF TGCGCCAGCAGCTTGGTTCCTAGCGGGAGTCGGTATGGGGCCAACGTCCTGACTTTC
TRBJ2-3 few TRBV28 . CASSQLGFGSGPHDTQYF TGTGCCAGCAGTCAACTTGGGTTTGGTTCGGGACCTCACGATACGCAGTATTTT
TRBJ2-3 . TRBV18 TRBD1 CASSPFPGGVPDTQYF TGTGCCAGCTCACCATTTCCAGGGGGTGTCCCAGATACGCAGTATTTT
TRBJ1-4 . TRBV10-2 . CASSVGGAGSTNEKLFF TGCGCCAGCAGTGTGGGGGGCGCGGGCTCAACTAATGAAAAACTGTTTTTT
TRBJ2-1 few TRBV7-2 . CASSLRTVNEQFF TGTGCCAGCAGCTTAAGGACAGTCAATGAGCAGTTCTTC
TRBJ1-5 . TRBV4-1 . CASSQGQGNQPQHF TGCGCCAGCAGCCAAGGACAGGGCAATCAGCCCCAGCATTTT
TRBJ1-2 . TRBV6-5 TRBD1 CASSRQGNGDYGYTF TGTGCCAGCAGTAGACAGGGCAATGGCGACTATGGCTACACCTTC
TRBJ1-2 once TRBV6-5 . CASSRDKRNYGYTF TGTGCCAGCAGTCGGGACAAAAGAAACTATGGCTACACCTTC
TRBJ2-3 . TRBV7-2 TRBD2 CASSRTSGTADTQYF TGTGCCAGCAGCCGGACTAGCGGGACGGCAGATACGCAGTATTTT
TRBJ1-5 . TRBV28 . CASSAGAQPQHF TGTGCCAGCTCGGCAGGGGCTCAGCCCCAGCATTTT
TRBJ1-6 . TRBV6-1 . CASSEGAYNSPLHF TGTGCCAGCAGTGAAGGGGCCTATAATTCACCCCTCCACTTT
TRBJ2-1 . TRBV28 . CASTRSLGYNEQFF TGTGCCAGCACGCGATCCCTTGGCTACAATGAGCAGTTCTTC
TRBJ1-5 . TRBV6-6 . CASSLPVGQNQPQHF TGTGCCAGCAGTTTACCGGTGGGACAAAATCAGCCCCAGCATTTT
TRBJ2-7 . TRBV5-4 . CASSLAPSIYEQYF TGTGCCAGCAGCTTGGCCCCTAGCATCTACGAGCAGTACTTC
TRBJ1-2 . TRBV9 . CASSGTRTERNYGYTF TGTGCCAGCAGCGGGACGAGGACAGAAAGAAACTATGGCTACACCTTC
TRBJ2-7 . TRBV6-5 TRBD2 CATGRGTFYEQYF TGTGCCACCGGGCGGGGGACCTTCTACGAGCAGTACTTC
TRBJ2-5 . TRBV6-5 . CASSPAGQKETQYF TGTGCCAGCAGCCCGGCGGGGCAGAAAGAGACCCAGTACTTC
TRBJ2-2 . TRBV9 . CASTPGLATGELFF TGTGCCAGCACCCCGGGACTTGCCACCGGGGAGCTGTTTTTT
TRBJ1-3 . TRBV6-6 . CASSYSDRSSGNTIYF TGTGCCAGCAGTTACTCGGACCGGAGCTCTGGAAACACCATATATTTT
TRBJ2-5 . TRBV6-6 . CASSLPRGAGETQYF TGTGCCAGCAGTCTTCCTAGGGGTGCTGGGGAGACCCAGTACTTC
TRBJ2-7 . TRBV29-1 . CSVEQGSYEQYF TGCAGCGTTGAGCAGGGCTCCTACGAGCAGTACTTC
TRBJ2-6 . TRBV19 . CASSIGQGGNPGANVLTF TGTGCCAGTAGTATTGGGCAGGGAGGAAATCCTGGGGCCAACGTCCTGACTTTC
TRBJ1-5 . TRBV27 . CASSLSRDQPQHF TGTGCCAGCAGTTTATCGCGGGATCAGCCCCAGCATTTT
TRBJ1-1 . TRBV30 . CAGNVGANTEAFF TGTGCCGGAAATGTGGGGGCGAACACTGAAGCTTTCTTT
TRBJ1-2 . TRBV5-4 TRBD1 CASSRATRDRGSIGYTF TGTGCCAGCAGCCGAGCCACCCGGGACAGGGGGTCGATAGGCTACACCTTC
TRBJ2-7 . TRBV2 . CASSQDQLYEQYF TGTGCCAGCAGCCAGGACCAGCTATACGAGCAGTACTTC